This T cell receptor (beta chain) was identified during a study of cytomegalovirus exposure and HLA in healthy donors. Overall study context: Within an early data release were about 85 million unique TCRs drawn from HLA-typed donors.

Study-level findings and limits: An ancestry cluster, one associated with Asian ancestry, reportedly showed fewer N-insertions than the approximately 660-donor mean in a later analysis. Looking again later, the authors saw that most CMV-associated TCR beta chains seemed HLA-restricted. Researchers reportedly found TCR beta sequences accurately predicted most subjects' HLA-A and HLA-B alleles.

PCR amplification relied on 60 Vbeta primers (plus 13 Jbeta primers). Repertoires were generated with immunoSEQ multiplex PCR, while TCRdb's copy carries only in-frame clones and drops some. The profile shows roughly 79,000 clones, around four fifths of them singletons. A remark on this clone: Its antigen is not known.

CDR1 GTSNPN and CDR2 SVGIG come from the germline V gene (reference sequence). The CDR3 is made up of 15 amino acids. The ends lost 5 bases at V and 7 bases at J; junction bases unmatched: 17. This TCR derives from a woman aged 45-65 years in good health and CMV-seropositive. The specimen was PBMCs. This chain joins TRBV30 and TRBJ2-7, with 7 bases matching TRBD2. The CDR3 DNA is TGTGCCTGGTGGTCTAGCGGAGGGGCCCCCAGGGAGCAGTACTTC. It is translated as CAWWSSGGAPREQYF.